Sequencing of this T cell receptor beta chain was carried out in a study of identical twins. Trimming left V 5 bases short and J 6 bases short, with 14 bases between. Germline CDR1 is MNHEY and CDR2 is SMNVEV (reference sequence). The CDR3 has 15 residues. One entry per CDR3 protein, called by TCRdb with MiXCR from the 5' RACE reads. The top ten hold roughly 0.3% of the sample, which has roughly 1.6 million distinct CDR3 sequences, about 32% seen once. The source of this sequence is a newborn girl in good health. Sequencing used cord blood. This chain links TRBV27 with TRBJ1-6; no definite D call. The CDR3 DNA reads as TGTGCCAGCAGTCCAAGACGGTGGGGTAATTCACCCCTCCACTTT. Its protein is CASSPRRWGNSPLHF.